The 22 T cell receptor beta chains below all came from one sample that was sequenced in a study of technical replicates of blood from a few donors. Data came from immunoSEQ multiplex PCR; TCRdb stores just in-frame clones and leaves some out. The table shows about 82,000 clones, with 95% to 96% occurring only once. The sequencing input was T cells isolated from PBMCs. The receptors come from a human donor in good health.

The rearrangement joins TRBV30 to TRBJ1-1; D gene uncertain. Trimming cost V 6 bases and J 7 bases, with 9 bases left between them. Germline V CDR1 and CDR2: GTSNPN, SVGIG (reference sequence). The CDR3 spans 10 residues. CDR3 residues: CACGGVEAFF. In nucleotides, the CDR3 is TGTGCCTGTGGAGGTGTTGAAGCTTTCTTT.

This rearrangement joins TRBV19 to TRBJ1-3; the match to TRBD1 covers 12 bases. This CDR3 is built from 17 residues. Germline loops: CDR1 LNHDA, CDR2 SQIVND (reference sequence). Trimming removed 5 bases from V and 6 bases from J; junction bases left unmatched: 11. This chain's CDR3 is CASSVLPGQGAENTIYF. The CDR3 region has the DNA TGTGCCAGTAGTGTACTACCGGGACAGGGGGCGGAAAACACCATATATTTT.

The chain uses TRBV27 and TRBJ1-1; maybe TRBD1 (5 bases). CDR3 length: 14 amino acids. V gave up 4 bases and J gave up 0 bases, with 9 bases separating them. CDR1 MNHEY and CDR2 SMNVEV come from the germline V gene (reference sequence). The CDR3 nucleotides are TGTGCCAGCAGTTGGAGGGGCATGAACACTGAAGCTTTCTTT. This sequence encodes CASSWRGMNTEAFF.

This sequence joins TRBV19 and TRBJ2-7, with 11 bases identical to TRBD1. The CDR3 extends over 17 amino acids. Looked up from germline, CDR1 is LNHDA and CDR2 is SQIVND (reference sequence). Germline trimming cut 5 bases from V and 3 bases from J; bases unmatched to any gene: 12. CDR3 nucleotides: TGTGCCAGTAGTCATTTCTCTGGGACAGGGGGATACTACGAGCAGTACTTC. Its protein product is CASSHFSGTGGYYEQYF.

The chain links TRBV30 to TRBJ2-4, with 15 bases matching TRBD2. The germline V gene encodes CDR1 GTSNPN and CDR2 SVGIG (reference sequence). The CDR3 has 17 residues. J lost 8 bases, V lost 7 bases, and 15 bases had no gene match. The CDR3 spells CASQTPGLAGGSYIQYF. The CDR3 DNA reads as TGTGCCTCTCAAACCCCGGGACTAGCGGGAGGTAGTTACATTCAGTACTTC. Based on the CDR3 plus reference TRBV30 and TRBJ2-4, the full variable domain is SQTIHQWPATLVQPVGSPLSLECTVEGTSNPNLYWYRQAAGRGLQLLFYSVGIGQISSEVPQNLSASRPQDRQFILSSKKLLLSDSGFYLCASQTPGLAGGSYIQYFGAGTRLSVL.

The chain recombines TRBV7-9 with TRBJ1-2; 8 bases line up with TRBD1. The CDR3 contains 18 residues. CDR1 is SEHNR and CDR2 is FQNEAQ in the germline V gene (reference sequence). The V segment lost 7 bases and the J segment 5 bases; nucleotides outside the gene matches: 21. CDR3 sequence: CASILPRINPDRVYGYTF. CDR3 bases: TGTGCCAGCATCCTTCCCAGGATCAACCCGGACAGGGTTTATGGCTACACCTTC.

The V and J genes are TRBV9 and TRBJ2-2; D remains unclear. CDR1 is SGDLS, CDR2 YYNGEE, per germline. This CDR3 comprises 13 residues. V lost 0 bases to trimming and J lost 4 bases, with 4 bases between them. CDR3 protein: CASSVVSTGELFF. The CDR3 DNA follows: TGTGCCAGCAGCGTAGTTAGCACCGGGGAGCTGTTTTTT.

This clone was recorded only once. The chain employs TRBV7-8 and TRBJ1-4; D is undetermined. Germline lookup yields CDR1 SGHVS and CDR2 FQNEAQ. The CDR3 sequence is 15 residues long. With 1 base removed from V and 0 bases from J, the gap between germline ends came to 6 bases. The CDR3 sequence is CASSLDTATNEKLFF. The CDR3 DNA follows: TGTGCCAGCAGCTTAGACACCGCAACTAATGAAAAACTGTTTTTT.

This rearrangement joins TRBV5-4 to TRBJ2-5; 9 bases fit TRBD1. The CDR3 contains 14 residues. CDR1 SGHNT and CDR2 YYREEE come from the germline V gene (reference sequence). The V gene end was trimmed by 3 bases and the J gene end by 3 bases; junction bases not matched to a gene: 3. CDR3 DNA: TGTGCCAGCAGCTGGGGACAGGGAAAAGAGACCCAGTACTTC. As protein: CASSWGQGKETQYF. Filled out from reference TRBV5-4 and TRBJ2-5, the complete variable domain reads ETGVTQSPTHLIKTRGQQVTLRCSSQSGHNTVSWYQQALGQGPQFIFQYYREEENGRGNFPPRFSGLQFPNYSSELNVNALELDDSALYLCASSWGQGKETQYFGPGTRLLVL.

CDR3 in amino acids: CASSEYWGDEQYF. The CDR3 DNA follows: TGTGCCAGCAGTGAATATTGGGGGGACGAGCAGTACTTC. The chain recombines TRBV25-1 with TRBJ2-7, with D tentatively TRBD2 (6 bases). V lost 0 bases to trimming and J lost 5 bases, with 8 bases between them. CDR3 length: 13 residues. Germline loops: CDR1 MGHDK, CDR2 SYGVNS.

The chain uses TRBV5-1 and TRBJ2-1, with D tentatively TRBD1 (6 bases). The CDR3 is 15 amino acids. Per the germline V gene, CDR1 is SGHRS and CDR2 is YFSETQ. V lost 4 bases and J lost 0, with 11 bases in between. The CDR3 nucleotides read TGCGCCAGCAGCGGGGACATCAGCTCCTACAATGAGCAGTTCTTC. It codes for CASSGDISSYNEQFF.

The chain recombines TRBV29-1 with TRBJ1-2; 8 nucleotides align to TRBD1. CDR1 is SQVTM, CDR2 ANQGSEA, per germline. The ends lost 3 bases at V and 8 bases at J; junction bases unmatched: 8. The CDR3 runs to 13 residues. CDR3 loop: CSVEAGQGSGYTF. DNA of the CDR3: TGCAGCGTTGAGGCCGGACAGGGAAGCGGCTACACCTTC.

This chain joins TRBV27 and TRBJ2-5, with D maybe TRBD2 (5 bases). Germline V CDR1 and CDR2: MNHEY, SMNVEV (reference sequence). The CDR3 is 16 residues long. Trimming left V 5 bases short and J 2 bases short, with 18 bases between. The chain's CDR3 is CASSPTVDGEQETQYF. CDR3 bases: TGTGCCAGCAGTCCCACCGTGGACGGGGAGCAAGAGACCCAGTACTTC.

This chain links TRBV7-8 with TRBJ2-1, with 7 positions matching TRBD1. The ends lost 6 bases at V and 2 bases at J; junction bases unmatched: 7. There are 15 residues in the CDR3. Germline CDR1 SGHVS, CDR2 FQNEAQ. The CDR3 DNA reads as TGTGCCAGCAGTTTAAGGGACAGTACCTACAATGAGCAGTTCTTC. Protein sequence: CASSLRDSTYNEQFF.

CDR3 DNA: TGTGCCAGCTCAACCGGGACAGTCTACAATGAGCAGTTCTTC. It encodes CASSTGTVYNEQFF. The rearrangement links TRBV18 to TRBJ2-1; 7 bases fit TRBD1. Germline V gene lookup returns CDR1 KGHSH and CDR2 LQKENI. J lost 3 bases, V lost 5 bases, and 4 bases had no gene match. The CDR3 extends over 14 amino acids. The entire variable domain, with the rest obtained from reference TRBV18 and TRBJ2-1, is as follows: NAGVMQNPRHLVRRRGQEARLRCSPMKGHSHVYWYRQLPEEGLKFMVYLQKENIIDESGMPKERFSAEFPKEGPSILRIQQVVRGDSAAYFCASSTGTVYNEQFFGPGTRLTVL.

V and J are TRBV7-8 and TRBJ1-2; D is uncertain. The CDR3 has 12 residues. Germline CDR1 SGHVS, CDR2 FQNEAQ. Trimming took off 1 base at V and 8 bases at J, with 8 bases between the two ends. The CDR3 sequence is CASSLGSGGYTF. CDR3 bases: TGTGCCAGCAGCTTAGGATCGGGGGGCTACACCTTC.

The V call is TRBV30, the J call TRBJ2-7; the D is unclear. The CDR3 sequence is 11 residues long. Germline CDR1 is GTSNPN and CDR2 is SVGIG (reference sequence). Trimming cost V 4 bases and J 4 bases, with 8 bases left between them. The CDR3 DNA is TGTGCCTGGACCCAAAATTACGAGCAGTACTTC. Encoded protein: CAWTQNYEQYF.

This clone was recorded only once. The CDR3 sequence is CASSLWEGGDYGYTF. The DNA of the CDR3 is TGTGCCAGCAGCTTATGGGAGGGAGGAGACTATGGCTACACCTTC. The chain joins TRBV7-8 to TRBJ1-2; no clear D. With 2 bases removed from V and 3 bases from J, the gap between germline ends came to 13 bases. The length of the CDR3 is 15 residues. Germline lookup yields CDR1 SGHVS and CDR2 FQNEAQ.

The V gene is TRBV7-2, the J gene TRBJ1-3; TRBD1 matches at 9 bases. CDR1 is SGHTA, CDR2 FQGNSA, per germline. V dropped 0 bases and J dropped 0; count of bases not matched to a gene: 0. This CDR3 has 16 residues. The CDR3 bases are TGTGCCAGCAGCTTAGCGGGACAGGGCTCTGGAAACACCATATATTTT. This codes for CASSLAGQGSGNTIYF.

V is TRBV11-2 and J is TRBJ1-1; D is ambiguous. The V gene lost 1 base and the J gene lost 2 bases, with 11 bases spanning the gap. Germline V CDR1 and CDR2: SGHAT, FQNNGV. The CDR3 contains 15 residues. CDR3 in DNA: TGTGCCAGCAGCTTAGTTCGGGTTATAAACACTGAAGCTTTCTTT. It is translated as CASSLVRVINTEAFF.

This clone turned up a few times. The rearrangement links TRBV7-6 to TRBJ1-1; D is ambiguous. V gave up 0 bases and J gave up 3 bases, with 8 bases separating them. The CDR3 is 14 amino acids. Germline CDR1 is SGHVS and CDR2 is FNYEAQ. The CDR3 nucleotides read TGTGCCAGCAGCTTAGCCTTACGGGACACTGAAGCTTTCTTT. This gives the protein CASSLALRDTEAFF.

This clone has only one observation. The V and J genes are TRBV28 and TRBJ2-7, with TRBD1 matching over 7 bases. The germline gives CDR1 MDHEN, CDR2 SYDVKM. V shed 4 bases, J shed 5 bases, and the junction held 11 bases outside the gene matches. The CDR3 covers 15 residues. CDR3 in DNA: TGTGCCAGCAGTTATCTCTGGACAGGAAGAAACGAGCAGTACTTC. Its protein product is CASSYLWTGRNEQYF.